The 17 T cell receptor beta chains below all came from one sample that was sequenced in a study of control samples from healthy donors and cancer patients. Some clones are missing from TCRdb's copy, which holds only in-frame ones; the method was immunoSEQ multiplex PCR. The sample yields 110,000 or so clones, approximately 90% seen once. The sequenced material came from blood. These receptors came from a woman aged 50 to 60 in good health.

This clone was seen just once. The chain employs TRBV18 and TRBJ2-3; 7 bases fit TRBD1. From germline, CDR1 is KGHSH and CDR2 LQKENI. This CDR3 is 15 amino acids long. J lost 5 bases, V lost 1 base, and 6 bases had no gene match. The CDR3 spells CASSPQGALGDTQYF. CDR3 in DNA: TGTGCCAGCTCACCACAGGGGGCCCTAGGAGATACGCAGTATTTT.

The genes are TRBV10-3 and TRBJ2-3; 11 bases are shared with TRBD2. V was pared by 5 bases and J by 2 bases, with 3 bases of the junction left unmatched. CDR1 and CDR2 (germline): ENHRY, SYGVKD. The length of the CDR3 is 15 residues. This CDR3 reads CAISRLAGLTDTQYF. The CDR3 nucleotides read TGTGCCATCAGTCGACTAGCGGGGCTCACAGATACGCAGTATTTT.

V is TRBV19 and J is TRBJ2-3; D is perhaps TRBD2 (5 bases). Germline V gene data show CDR1 as LNHDA and CDR2 as SQIVND (reference sequence). The CDR3 runs 15 residues. The V gene lost 6 bases and the J gene lost 0 bases, with 13 bases spanning the gap. The CDR3 DNA sequence: TGTGCCAGTAGGAGGTGGGAGTACAGCACAGATACGCAGTATTTT. It translates to CASRRWEYSTDTQYF.

The chain carries TRBV19 and TRBJ2-7; D is possibly TRBD1 (6 bases). This CDR3 region has 13 residues. Trimming took off 4 bases at V and 3 bases at J, with 10 bases between the two ends. CDR1 and CDR2 (germline): LNHDA, SQIVND (reference sequence). The CDR3 region is CASSRTENYEQYF. DNA for the CDR3: TGTGCCAGTAGTAGGACAGAGAACTACGAGCAGTACTTC.

This CDR3 reads CASSLPGAYYTF. The CDR3 DNA is TGTGCCAGCAGCCTCCCTGGGGCCTACTACACCTTC. The gene calls are TRBV9 and TRBJ1-2, with D maybe TRBD1 (5 bases). The CDR3 has 12 residues. Trimming pared 4 bases from V and 10 bases from J, leaving 14 bases between. The germline CDR1 and CDR2 sequences are SGDLS and YYNGEE.

The CDR3 bases are TGTGCCAGCAGCCCCCCGGGGAGTCGGGAGACCCAGTACTTC. Protein sequence: CASSPPGSRETQYF. This chain joins TRBV3-1 (or the pseudogene TRBV3-2) and TRBJ2-5, with D perhaps TRBD2 (5 bases). From germline, CDR1 is LGHDT and CDR2 YNNKEL (reference sequence). This CDR3 contains 14 residues. Trimming shortened V by 4 bases and J by 5 bases, and 14 bases separated the two germline ends.

A single count supports this clone. The chain recombines TRBV4-1 with TRBJ1-6; a weak D match, TRBD1 (5 bases). This CDR3 comprises 16 residues. V dropped 0 bases and J dropped 7 bases, with 13 bases sitting between them. Germline CDR1 MGHRA, CDR2 YSYEKL. The CDR3 coding sequence is TGCGCCAGCAGCCAAGATCGCCAGGGCCGGAATTCACCCCTCCACTTT. Residues: CASSQDRQGRNSPLHF.

The J gene is TRBJ2-5, the V gene TRBV30; TRBD2 aligns across 11 bases. Trimming took 3 bases from V and 9 from J; bases not matched to a gene: 6. Germline loops: CDR1 GTSNPN, CDR2 SVGIG (reference sequence). This CDR3 spans 13 amino acids. Here the CDR3 reads CAWSHSGGAAQYF. Written as DNA, the CDR3 is TGTGCCTGGAGCCATAGCGGGGGGGCGGCCCAGTACTTC.

The V call is TRBV18, the J call TRBJ1-6; TRBD1 matches at 7 bases. J gave up 3 bases and V 5 bases, and 1 base lay outside the gene matches. Germline V gene data show CDR1 as KGHSH and CDR2 as LQKENI. The CDR3 has 14 residues. In DNA, the CDR3 is TGTGCCAGCTCAGGACAGGACTATAATTCACCCCTCCACTTT. Protein product: CASSGQDYNSPLHF.

The V call is TRBV6-2 or TRBV6-3, the J call TRBJ2-3; the match to TRBD2 covers 10 bases. The CDR3 totals 14 residues. V shed 4 bases, J shed 7 bases, and the junction held 5 bases outside the gene matches. Germline V lookup: CDR1 MNHEY, CDR2 SVGEGT. The CDR3 nucleotides read TGTGCCAGCAGTTCTAGCGGGAGATTATATACGCAGTATTTT. This sequence encodes CASSSSGRLYTQYF.

The sample holds one count of this clone. This rearrangement joins TRBV28 to TRBJ2-7, with 7 bases fitting TRBD1. This CDR3 is built from 14 residues. Germline assignment: CDR1 MDHEN and CDR2 SYDVKM. Unmatched junction bases numbered 9, after V lost 3 bases and J lost 7 bases. In nucleotides, the CDR3 is TGTGCCAGCAGTTTTCAACAGGGGAGAGAAGAGCAGTACGTC. Protein product: CASSFQQGREEQYV.

This chain joins TRBV5-4 and TRBJ2-3; 8 bases agree with TRBD2. The CDR3 extends over 16 amino acids. Germline CDR1 reads SGHNT; CDR2 reads YYREEE (reference sequence). V lost 4 bases and J lost 0; bases outside the gene matches: 7. The CDR3 DNA reads TGTGCCAGCAGCGGTCGACAGCGGGGGAGCACAGATACGCAGTATTTT. Its translation: CASSGRQRGSTDTQYF. Full variable domain (remainder filled in from reference TRBV5-4 and TRBJ2-3): ETGVTQSPTHLIKTRGQQVTLRCSSQSGHNTVSWYQQALGQGPQFIFQYYREEENGRGNFPPRFSGLQFPNYSSELNVNALELDDSALYLCASSGRQRGSTDTQYFGPGTRLTVL.

The chain links TRBV6-5 to TRBJ1-2; D possibly corresponds to TRBD1 (5 bases). The V and J ends lost 5 bases and 0 bases respectively, with 13 bases between them. The CDR3 has 15 residues. Germline V gene lookup returns CDR1 MNHEY and CDR2 SVGAGI. CDR3 residues: CASSPRDSANYGYTF. The CDR3 DNA follows: TGTGCCAGCAGTCCCAGGGATTCGGCTAACTATGGCTACACCTTC.

The rearrangement uses TRBV7-8 and TRBJ1-5; 8 bases agree with TRBD1. The CDR3 length is 15 residues. Germline trimming cut 3 bases from V and 7 bases from J; bases unmatched to any gene: 8. Germline-derived CDR1 and CDR2 are SGHVS and FQNEAQ. This CDR3 reads CASSLLQGGLQPQHF. Here the CDR3 DNA reads TGTGCCAGCAGCTTGCTACAGGGGGGTCTACAGCCCCAGCATTTT.

This clone was seen a few times. The chain is built from TRBV5-1 and TRBJ1-1, with D possibly matching TRBD1 (6 bases). V lost 3 bases to trimming and J lost 2 bases, with 11 bases between them. The CDR3 sequence is 14 residues long. CDR1 SGHRS and CDR2 YFSETQ come from the germline V gene. This CDR3 is CASSWGPQNTEAFF. CDR3 in DNA: TGCGCCAGCAGCTGGGGGCCTCAAAACACTGAAGCTTTCTTT.

The rearrangement links TRBV5-1 to TRBJ1-1; D call uncertain. Germline CDR1 and CDR2: SGHRS and YFSETQ. The CDR3 runs 13 residues. The V and J ends lost 0 bases and 5 bases respectively, with 8 bases between them. CDR3 sequence (DNA): TGCGCCAGCAGCTTGGAACTAAAAACTGAAGCTTTCTTT. Translated, it gives CASSLELKTEAFF.

This clone was counted a single time. CDR3 region: CASSAGGWNTGELFF. CDR3 DNA sequence: TGTGCCAGCAGCGCGGGGGGGTGGAACACCGGGGAGCTGTTTTTT. The rearrangement links TRBV9 to TRBJ2-2; TRBD2 agrees at 8 bases. The CDR3 consists of 15 residues. The germline V gene has CDR1 SGDLS and CDR2 YYNGEE. V gave up 3 bases and J gave up 1 base; unmatched junction bases: 2.